This T cell receptor beta chain derives from a study of blood T cell repertoires in COVID-19. Study background: The study drew acute and convalescent COVID-19 samples from the United States, Italy and Spain.

From germline, CDR1 is MNHEY and CDR2 SMNVEV (reference sequence). This CDR3 spans 14 amino acids. V lost 6 bases and J 2 bases, leaving 13 bases between the germline ends. Original analysis: Nucleated cell counts were estimated from reference gene primer amplification. Repertoires were generated with immunoSEQ multiplex PCR, while TCRdb's copy carries only in-frame clones and drops some. V and J calls and clone size are those listed in that table; D and trimming were worked out from the DNA. The sample includes roughly 160,000 clones, approximately 91% of them seen just once. This clone appeared a single time.

The receptor was isolated from a man aged 18 to 30 with acute or convalescent COVID-19. The V gene is TRBV27, the J gene TRBJ1-2; unclear D gene. The material sequenced was peripheral blood. CDR3 loop: CASRTTQVNYGYTF. The CDR3 DNA reads as TGTGCCAGCAGGACTACTCAGGTCAACTATGGCTACACCTTC.